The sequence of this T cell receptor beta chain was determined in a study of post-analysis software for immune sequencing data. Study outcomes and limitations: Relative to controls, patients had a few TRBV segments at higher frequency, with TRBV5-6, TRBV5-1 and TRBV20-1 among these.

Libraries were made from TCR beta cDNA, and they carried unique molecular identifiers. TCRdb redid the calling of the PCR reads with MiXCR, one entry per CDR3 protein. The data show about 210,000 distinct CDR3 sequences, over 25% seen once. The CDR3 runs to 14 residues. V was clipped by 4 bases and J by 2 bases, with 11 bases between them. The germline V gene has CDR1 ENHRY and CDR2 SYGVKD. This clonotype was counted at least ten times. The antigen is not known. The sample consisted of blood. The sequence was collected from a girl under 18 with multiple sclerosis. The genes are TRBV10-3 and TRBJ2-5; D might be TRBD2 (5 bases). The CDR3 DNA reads TGTGCCATCAGTGGCGGTCGGGAACAAGAGACCCAGTACTTC. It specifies CAISGGREQETQYF.